This TCR beta chain was found in a study of T cell repertoires in cytomegalovirus infection. The study, taken as a whole, reports: In two of eight donors, the top clonotype was HLA-C-restricted CMV-specific.

Details on this clonotype: Its antigen is as yet unknown.

MiXCR, applied by TCRdb to the reads, yields one record per CDR3 protein. This sample has 550,000 to 850,000 distinct CDR3 sequences, with roughly 33% found just once. V shed 6 bases and J shed 4 bases, with 13 bases lying between them. The CDR3 has 14 residues. J is TRBJ2-1 and V is TRBV12-3 or TRBV12-4; D gene uncertain. The receptor comes from a human donor in good health (CMV status not recorded). Some clones in this sample may be carry-over from other donors' samples. The sample in question was cultured PBMCs, obtained from culture after CMV antigen stimulation. CDR3 sequence (DNA): TGTGCCAGCAGGGCCGTATCGAGGTACAATGAGCAGTTCTTC. Translated: CASRAVSRYNEQFF.